Shown below are 8 T cell receptor beta chains from a single sample sequenced in a study of low-dose radiotherapy and immunotherapy resistance in tumors (dated by TCRdb to between 2020 and 2023). The sequencer listed for this sample is Illumina HiSeq 2500. TCRs were amplified for around 20 PCR cycles with Phusion, using a constant-region primer paired with the adapter attached to the V primers. TCRdb passed the public sequencing reads through fastp at Q25 and MiXCR, retaining productive beta sequences. CDR3 protein duplicates are merged, each entry listing the most common genes and DNA. The sample contains approximately 52,000 distinct CDR3 sequences, 33% of them found a single time. Around 8% of the sample rests with the top ten. In the paper's terms, the time point label means: after trial treatment. The treatment or condition label for this specimen denotes: LDRT plus nivolumab, ipilimumab, low-dose cyclophosphamide and aspirin (RACIN trial).

Sequenced here: PBMCs, sampled after low-dose radiotherapy plus immunotherapy. These TCRs come from a male donor with rectosigmoid adenocarcinoma.

This clonotype showed up just a few times. V is TRBV5-1 and J is TRBJ1-4, with TRBD1 as a possible D gene (5 bases). With 0 bases removed from V and 6 bases from J, the gap between germline ends came to 12 bases. This CDR3 has 15 residues. Per germline, CDR1 SGHRS and CDR2 YFSETQ. CDR3 protein: CASSLVGGAYEKLFF. The CDR3 nucleotides are TGCGCCAGCAGCTTGGTCGGGGGAGCCTATGAAAAACTGTTTTTT.

In its sample, this clonotype was seen a few times. The chain carries TRBV5-1 and TRBJ2-2; 11 bases match TRBD2. This CDR3 comprises 14 residues. After removal of 4 bases from V and 6 bases from J, the junction contained 2 bases not matched to a gene. The germline V gene has CDR1 SGHRS and CDR2 YFSETQ. The DNA of the CDR3 is TGCGCCAGCAGCGCGGGACTAGCGGCCGGGGAGCTGTTTTTT. It yields the protein CASSAGLAAGELFF.

The V and J genes are TRBV27 and TRBJ1-1; D is uncertain. This CDR3 comprises 13 residues. V was clipped by 8 bases and J by 0 bases, with 10 bases between them. Germline values: CDR1 MNHEY, CDR2 SMNVEV (reference sequence). CDR3: CASHPRMNTEAFF. The CDR3 DNA follows: TGTGCCAGCCACCCACGAATGAACACTGAAGCTTTCTTT.

The rearrangement uses TRBV27 and TRBJ2-7; D gene uncertain. V was trimmed by 3 bases and J by 6 bases, leaving 12 bases between them. CDR1 and CDR2 (germline): MNHEY, SMNVEV (reference sequence). The CDR3 contains 13 residues. CDR3 in amino acids: CASSLSYSGEQYF. CDR3 DNA: TGTGCCAGCAGTTTGTCCTACTCGGGCGAGCAGTACTTC.

The V and J genes are TRBV6-2 or TRBV6-3 and TRBJ2-7; D not certain. Per the germline V gene, CDR1 is MNHEY and CDR2 is SVGEGT. The V end lost 6 bases, the J end lost 2 bases, and 5 bases lay between the germline ends. The CDR3 extends over 11 amino acids. The CDR3 nucleotides are TGTGCCAGCAGAAGGACCTACGAGCAGTACTTC. It encodes CASRRTYEQYF.

There are many counts of this clonotype. The chain links TRBV27 to TRBJ2-1, with D possibly matching TRBD1 (6 bases). The germline CDR1 and CDR2 sequences are MNHEY and SMNVEV (reference sequence). CDR3 size: 14 residues. With 3 bases removed from V and 7 bases from J, the gap between germline ends came to 13 bases. Here the CDR3 reads CASSFNRVGNEQFF. The CDR3, as DNA: TGTGCCAGCAGTTTCAACAGGGTGGGGAATGAGCAGTTCTTC.

The sample holds many counts of this clonotype. The gene calls are TRBV6-2 or TRBV6-3 and TRBJ2-1; 7 nucleotides line up with TRBD1. V gave up 6 bases and J gave up 3 bases; unmatched junction bases: 8. This CDR3 spans 15 amino acids. Germline assignment: CDR1 MNHEY and CDR2 SVGEGT. The DNA for the CDR3 is TGTGCCAGCAGCTTACAGGGGACGCACTACAATGAGCAGTTCTTC. Residues: CASSLQGTHYNEQFF.

The chain carries TRBV6-2 or TRBV6-3 and TRBJ2-1; no reliable D call. CDR1 MNHEY and CDR2 SVGEGT come from the germline V gene. Trimming pared 2 bases from V and 4 bases from J, leaving 9 bases between. The CDR3 is 14 amino acids. CDR3 DNA: TGTGCCAGCAGTTACGGGATTCAATACAATGAGCAGTTCTTC. Translation: CASSYGIQYNEQFF.